This T cell receptor beta chain was recorded in a study of T-cell memory formation after mild COVID-19. Study-wide points: Pre-infection memory carried some responding clones, suggesting that cross-reactive memory joined. Clones contracting day 15 to 85 were balanced CD4/CD8; later expanders leaned CD4+.

V was clipped by 5 bases and J by 0 bases, with 11 bases between them. There are 16 residues in the CDR3. Germline CDR1 and CDR2: MDHEN and SYDVKM. Regarding this clonotype: As yet, its antigen is unknown.

One entry per CDR3 protein, called by TCRdb with MiXCR from the 5' RACE reads. The table shows 80,000 to 90,000 distinct CDR3 sequences, with roughly 23% occurring only once. This clonotype was sampled from a man between 18 and 35 years old who had mild COVID-19 (a few samples of this study predate the infection). Cell type and time point are not known. The chain carries TRBV28 and TRBJ1-6, with D perhaps matching TRBD1 (5 bases). The sequenced sample was PBMCs or a T cell subset sorted from them (not recorded which). As DNA, the CDR3 is TGTGCCAGCAGTAACCAGCAGGGCTCCTATAATTCACCCCTCCACTTT. It specifies CASSNQQGSYNSPLHF.